A selection of T cell receptor beta chains follows, all from one sample in a study of response to subunit inactivated influenza vaccine. MiXCR was run by TCRdb on the RT-PCR reads, yielding one entry per CDR3 protein. The data show around 160,000 distinct CDR3 sequences, roughly a tenth seen once. The sample here was non-naive T cells sorted from PBMCs, taken 40 to 50 days after vaccination. These TCRs come from a man between 45 and 60 years old who received an inactivated influenza vaccine. CDR3s include the opening cysteine and the closing phenylalanine or tryptophan. The D gene is left open where the match is weak. Expanded clones get a size class; other rows say once, few or many, or leave the size out.

J gene: TRBJ2-3
V gene: TRBV5-6
clone size: few
D gene: TRBD2
CDR3 protein: CASSPISGLDEGWYF
CDR3 DNA: TGTGCCAGCAGCCCCATTTCAGGACTAGACGAGGGGTGGTATTTT

J gene: TRBJ2-1
V gene: TRBV7-8
clone size: many
D gene: -
CDR3 protein: CASSLAAYNEQFF
CDR3 DNA: TGTGCCAGCAGCTTGGCGGCATACAATGAGCAGTTCTTC

J gene: TRBJ2-1
V gene: TRBV19
clone size: -
D gene: -
CDR3 protein: CASSKQGNSYNEQFF
CDR3 DNA: TGTGCCAGTAGTAAACAGGGAAATTCCTACAATGAGCAGTTCTTC

J gene: TRBJ1-5
V gene: TRBV28
clone size: -
D gene: -
CDR3 protein: CASSLPKSIFYYQPQHF
CDR3 DNA: TGTGCCAGCAGCCTCCCTAAAAGTATCTTTTATTATCAGCCCCAGCATTTT

J gene: TRBJ1-2
V gene: TRBV28
clone size: -
D gene: -
CDR3 protein: CASKAPVRNYGYTF
CDR3 DNA: TGTGCCAGCAAGGCCCCGGTTAGAAACTATGGCTACACCTTC

J gene: TRBJ1-6
V gene: TRBV7-9
clone size: many
D gene: TRBD1
CDR3 protein: CASSRRTGTNSPLHF
CDR3 DNA: TGTGCCAGCAGCCGGAGGACAGGCACCAATTCACCCCTCCACTTT

J gene: TRBJ1-5
V gene: TRBV5-1
clone size: many
D gene: TRBD1
CDR3 protein: CASSPGQGYSNQPQHF
CDR3 DNA: TGCGCCAGCAGCCCCGGACAGGGTTATAGCAATCAGCCCCAGCATTTT

J gene: TRBJ1-1
V gene: TRBV11-1
clone size: few
D gene: -
CDR3 protein: CASSHPQGQGTEAFF
CDR3 DNA: TGTGCCAGCAGCCATCCCCAGGGGCAGGGGACTGAAGCTTTCTTT

J gene: TRBJ1-2
V gene: TRBV5-1
clone size: -
D gene: -
CDR3 protein: CASSYGTYGYTF
CDR3 DNA: TGCGCCAGCAGCTACGGGACCTATGGCTACACCTTC

J gene: TRBJ2-1
V gene: TRBV7-9
clone size: many
D gene: -
CDR3 protein: CASSEGTKQFF
CDR3 DNA: TGTGCCAGCAGCGAAGGGACCAAGCAGTTCTTC

J gene: TRBJ2-2
V gene: TRBV7-2
clone size: -
D gene: -
CDR3 protein: CASSLLWVTGGELFF
CDR3 DNA: TGTGCCAGCAGCTTACTTTGGGTGACGGGCGGGGAGCTGTTTTTT

J gene: TRBJ2-3
V gene: TRBV5-1
clone size: -
D gene: TRBD2
CDR3 protein: CASSGGLAGGTDTQYF
CDR3 DNA: TGCGCCAGCAGCGGGGGACTAGCGGGAGGGACAGATACGCAGTATTTT

J gene: TRBJ1-6
V gene: TRBV6-1
clone size: few
D gene: TRBD1
CDR3 protein: CASRRNRGTNSPLHF
CDR3 DNA: TGTGCCAGCAGACGAAACAGGGGCACGAATTCACCCCTCCACTTT

J gene: TRBJ1-6
V gene: TRBV28
clone size: few
D gene: -
CDR3 protein: CASSSHRGLSPLHF
CDR3 DNA: TGTGCCAGCAGTTCCCACCGTGGGCTTTCACCCCTCCACTTT

J gene: TRBJ1-5
V gene: TRBV30
clone size: many
D gene: TRBD1
CDR3 protein: CAWSKTGDNQPQHF
CDR3 DNA: TGTGCCTGGAGCAAGACAGGGGACAATCAGCCCCAGCATTTT

J gene: TRBJ1-5
V gene: TRBV7-8
clone size: few
D gene: -
CDR3 protein: CASSWSTQGGNQPQHF
CDR3 DNA: TGTGCCAGCAGCTGGTCGACTCAGGGAGGCAATCAGCCCCAGCATTTT

J gene: TRBJ2-2
V gene: TRBV5-1
clone size: many
D gene: -
CDR3 protein: CASSPLAGELFF
CDR3 DNA: TGCGCCAGCAGCCCATTGGCAGGGGAGCTGTTTTTT

J gene: TRBJ2-7
V gene: TRBV4-1
clone size: -
D gene: TRBD1
CDR3 protein: CASSQETGASYEQYF
CDR3 DNA: TGCGCCAGCAGCCAAGAGACAGGGGCGTCCTACGAGCAGTACTTC

J gene: TRBJ2-7
V gene: TRBV5-1
clone size: -
D gene: TRBD2
CDR3 protein: CASSIGLAGGYYEQYF
CDR3 DNA: TGCGCCAGCAGCATAGGACTAGCGGGAGGCTACTACGAGCAGTACTTC

J gene: TRBJ1-3
V gene: TRBV21-1
clone size: many
D gene: -
CDR3 protein: CASSKGAGTSHTIYF
CDR3 DNA: TGTGCCAGCAGCAAAGGGGCCGGGACATCTCACACCATATATTTT

J gene: TRBJ2-2
V gene: TRBV5-1
clone size: -
D gene: -
CDR3 protein: CASSKDRNTGELFF
CDR3 DNA: TGCGCCAGCAGCAAGGACAGGAACACCGGGGAGCTGTTTTTT

J gene: TRBJ2-5
V gene: TRBV18
clone size: once
D gene: -
CDR3 protein: CASSPPGRSQETQYF
CDR3 DNA: TGTGCCAGCTCACCACCGGGGAGATCCCAAGAGACCCAGTACTTC

J gene: TRBJ1-2
V gene: TRBV2
clone size: few
D gene: -
CDR3 protein: CASDQGSNYGYTF
CDR3 DNA: TGTGCCAGCGATCAGGGATCTAACTATGGCTACACCTTC

J gene: TRBJ1-6
V gene: TRBV7-9
clone size: many
D gene: TRBD1
CDR3 protein: CASSPGQARPAPLHF
CDR3 DNA: TGTGCCAGCAGCCCCGGACAGGCGCGACCGGCACCCCTCCACTTT

J gene: TRBJ1-1
V gene: TRBV18
clone size: many
D gene: -
CDR3 protein: CASSPLTGSSTEAFF
CDR3 DNA: TGTGCCAGCTCACCACTTACAGGGTCGTCGACTGAAGCTTTCTTT

J gene: TRBJ1-1
V gene: TRBV7-8
clone size: few
D gene: -
CDR3 protein: CASSPGRVRAFF
CDR3 DNA: TGTGCCAGCAGCCCAGGGCGGGTTCGGGCTTTCTTT

J gene: TRBJ1-2
V gene: TRBV5-6
clone size: -
D gene: -
CDR3 protein: CASSLPGQPYGYTF
CDR3 DNA: TGTGCCAGCAGCCTGCCGGGACAACCCTATGGCTACACCTTC

J gene: TRBJ2-3
V gene: TRBV27
clone size: few
D gene: -
CDR3 protein: CASSDQLGTDTQYF
CDR3 DNA: TGTGCCAGCAGTGACCAGCTTGGCACAGATACGCAGTATTTT